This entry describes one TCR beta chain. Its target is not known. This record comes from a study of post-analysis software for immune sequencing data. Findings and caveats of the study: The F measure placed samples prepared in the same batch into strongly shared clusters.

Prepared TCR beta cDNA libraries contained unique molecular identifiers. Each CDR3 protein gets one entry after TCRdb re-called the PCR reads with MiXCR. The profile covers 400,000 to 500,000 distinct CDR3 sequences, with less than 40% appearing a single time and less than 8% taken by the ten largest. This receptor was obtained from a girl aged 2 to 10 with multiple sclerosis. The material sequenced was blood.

The CDR3 spells CASSQNFRGAGNEQFF. The CDR3 region has the DNA TGTGCCAGCAGCCAGAATTTTAGGGGAGCGGGAAATGAGCAGTTCTTC. V gene TRBV27 combines with J gene TRBJ2-1; 7 bases align to TRBD2. CDR1 and CDR2 from the germline V gene are MNHEY and SMNVEV (reference sequence). CDR3 length equals 16 residues. V shed 6 bases and J 7 bases; nucleotides not matched to a gene: 15.